The 19 T cell receptor beta chains below all came from one sample that was sequenced in a study of lymphopenia after photon versus proton radiotherapy. Data came from immunoSEQ multiplex PCR; TCRdb stores just in-frame clones and leaves some out. The sample carries 35,000 to 50,000 clones, around 86% recorded once. Sequenced here: peripheral blood, sampled from a patient treated with proton-based radiotherapy. These TCRs come from a woman aged 70-85 years with pancreatic cancer.

This rearrangement joins TRBV19 to TRBJ2-5; tentatively, D is TRBD2 (6 bases). The CDR3 spans 14 residues. The V gene lost 6 bases and the J gene lost 5 bases, with 16 bases spanning the gap. Germline V CDR1 and CDR2: LNHDA, SQIVND (reference sequence). The chain's CDR3 is CASSSTSKGETQYF. The CDR3 coding sequence is TGTGCCAGTAGCTCGACTAGTAAGGGGGAGACCCAGTACTTC.

The genes are TRBV5-6 and TRBJ1-3; D is ambiguous. Trimming took off 2 bases at V and 0 bases at J, with 9 bases between the two ends. Germline values: CDR1 SGHDT, CDR2 YYEEEE. The CDR3 is 15 amino acids. For the CDR3, the DNA is TGTGCCAGCAGCTTTGGGCGCCACTCTGGAAACACCATATATTTT. Protein sequence: CASSFGRHSGNTIYF. Full variable domain (missing parts from reference TRBV5-6 and TRBJ1-3): DAGVTQSPTHLIKTRGQQVTLRCSPKSGHDTVSWYQQALGQGPQFIFQYYEEEERQRGNFPDRFSGHQFPNYSSELNVNALLLGDSALYLCASSFGRHSGNTIYFGEGSWLTVV.

The gene calls are TRBV5-6 and TRBJ2-3; 11 bases are a match to TRBD2. The CDR3 length is 17 residues. The V segment lost 4 bases and the J segment 0 bases; nucleotides outside the gene matches: 7. Germline lookup yields CDR1 SGHDT and CDR2 YYEEEE. CDR3 amino acids: CASSVTSGRASTDTQYF. The CDR3 coding sequence is TGTGCCAGCAGCGTCACTAGCGGGAGAGCTAGCACAGATACGCAGTATTTT.

This clone has only one observation. The chain employs TRBV4-1 and TRBJ1-2, with 7 bases aligning to TRBD1. The germline CDR1 and CDR2 sequences are MGHRA and YSYEKL. The CDR3 extends over 14 amino acids. Trimming removed 1 base from V and 8 bases from J; junction bases left unmatched: 7. The CDR3 reads CASSQAGQSLGYTF. The CDR3 region has the DNA TGCGCCAGCAGCCAAGCGGGACAGAGTCTGGGCTACACCTTC.

Points on this clone: At the DNA level, this CDR3 is encoded by other sequences in the same sample as well. This chain links TRBV28 with TRBJ1-5, with TRBD1 as a possible D gene (5 bases). V was shortened by 2 bases and J by 7 bases, with 12 bases between the two germline ends. CDR1 and CDR2 from the germline V gene are MDHEN and SYDVKM. The CDR3 is made up of 14 amino acids. The CDR3 sequence is CASSLGGPNQPQHF. CDR3 bases: TGTGCCAGCAGTTTAGGGGGTCCCAACCAGCCCCAGCATTTT.

This rearrangement joins TRBV29-1 to TRBJ2-1, with D maybe TRBD1 (5 bases). Germline-derived CDR1 and CDR2 are SQVTM and ANQGSEA. The length of the CDR3 is 11 residues. Trimming left V 7 bases short and J 5 bases short, with 9 bases between. For the CDR3, the DNA is TGCAGCGCCACAGGAGACAATGAGCAGTTCTTC. This translates into CSATGDNEQFF.

This chain uses TRBV5-1 with TRBJ1-5, with 8 bases that match TRBD1. Germline CDR1 and CDR2: SGHRS and YFSETQ. Trimming at V came to 1 base and at J to 7 bases, leaving 4 bases not matched to a gene. The CDR3 is made up of 14 amino acids. The CDR3 region is CASSLTGGGQPQHF. DNA for the CDR3: TGCGCCAGCAGCTTGACAGGGGGGGGCCAGCCCCAGCATTTT.

In this sample, this clone turned up a few times. The chain couples TRBV19 to TRBJ2-7; 7 bases map to TRBD1. J was trimmed by 2 bases and V by 1 base; bases with no gene match: 2. Germline CDR1 reads LNHDA; CDR2 reads SQIVND (reference sequence). The CDR3 covers 14 residues. CDR3 bases: TGTGCCAGTAGTATAGGACAGGGAACCTACGAGCAGTACTTC. Encoded protein: CASSIGQGTYEQYF.

The chain uses TRBV19 and TRBJ1-1, with 9 bases lining up with TRBD1. J gave up 1 base and V 5 bases, and 2 bases lay outside the gene matches. CDR1 is LNHDA and CDR2 is SQIVND in the germline V gene (reference sequence). This CDR3 comprises 14 residues. As DNA, the CDR3 is TGTGCCAGTAGTCCGGGACAGGGGAACACTGAAGCTTTCTTT. Its protein is CASSPGQGNTEAFF.

As DNA, the CDR3 is TGTGCCAGCAGTTCCCCGATTCTGAACACTGAAGCTTTCTTT. Protein product: CASSSPILNTEAFF. The gene calls are TRBV27 and TRBJ1-1; D unresolved. Trimming stripped 4 bases from V and 0 bases from J, with 9 bases between. The CDR3 totals 14 residues. The V gene's germline CDR1 is MNHEY and CDR2 SMNVEV (reference sequence).

This chain connects TRBV7-2 to TRBJ1-2; D is uncertain. The germline V and J ends were trimmed by 2 bases and 4 bases, with 8 bases remaining between them. The CDR3 sequence is 13 residues long. Germline CDR1 reads SGHTA; CDR2 reads FQGNSA. CDR3 residues: CASSLNSAYGYTF. Written as DNA, the CDR3 is TGTGCCAGCAGCTTAAATTCGGCCTATGGCTACACCTTC.

V and J are TRBV9 and TRBJ2-7; 7 bases line up with TRBD2. Trimming at V came to 4 bases and at J to 4 bases, leaving 11 bases not matched to a gene. The germline gives CDR1 SGDLS, CDR2 YYNGEE. The CDR3 runs to 15 residues. The CDR3 loop is CASSPLGGTHYEQYF. CDR3 bases: TGTGCCAGCAGCCCCCTCGGGGGGACTCATTACGAGCAGTACTTC.

The gene calls are TRBV7-8 and TRBJ2-1; 11 nucleotides line up with TRBD2. The germline CDR1 and CDR2 sequences are SGHVS and FQNEAQ. Trimming took 7 bases from V and 12 from J; bases not matched to a gene: 11. The CDR3 has 14 amino acids. DNA for the CDR3: TGTGCCAGCAAAGGGACTAGCGGAGGAGTTGGGCAGTTCTTC. Translation gives CASKGTSGGVGQFF.

The rearrangement uses TRBV6-1 and TRBJ1-1; the D gene is possibly TRBD1 (5 bases). The V and J ends lost 8 bases and 1 base respectively, with 11 bases between them. Germline CDR1 and CDR2: MNHNS and SASEGT. The CDR3 is 13 residues long. CDR3 protein: CASLQEWNTEAFF. The CDR3 coding sequence is TGTGCCAGCTTACAGGAATGGAACACTGAAGCTTTCTTT.

This rearrangement joins TRBV7-3 to TRBJ2-5; TRBD2 is a possible D gene (6 bases). The closer fit of TRBJ2-7 to the DNA end suggests the J call may be wrong. Germline-derived CDR1 and CDR2 are SGHTA and FQGTGA. CDR3 length: 15 amino acids. The CDR3 DNA reads TGTGCCAGCAGCTTATTAGCGGCCCCCTCCTACGAGCAGTACTTC. As protein: CASSLLAAPSYEQYF.

This chain connects TRBV2 to TRBJ1-3; the D is unclear. V lost 6 bases, J lost 0 bases, and 6 bases lay in between. Germline CDR1 is SNHLY and CDR2 is FYNNEI. The CDR3 has 13 residues. The CDR3 DNA sequence: TGTGCCAGCAGGAAGGACTCTGGAAACACCATATATTTT. Residues: CASRKDSGNTIYF.

The gene calls are TRBV19 and TRBJ1-5, with D tentatively TRBD1 (5 bases). The CDR3 contains 13 residues. V was clipped by 2 bases and J by 6 bases, with 8 bases between them. Germline V CDR1 and CDR2: LNHDA, SQIVND (reference sequence). The CDR3 DNA sequence: TGTGCCAGTAGTATACAGGGAAGTCAGCCCCAGCATTTT. Amino acids: CASSIQGSQPQHF.

The CDR3 DNA is TGTGCCAGCAGCTCGGCGTGGACTAATGAAAAACTGTTTTTT. Amino acid sequence: CASSSAWTNEKLFF. The chain links TRBV7-2 to TRBJ1-4; no definite D call. V was pared by 4 bases and J by 2 bases, with 8 bases between. CDR3 size: 14 residues. The germline V gene encodes CDR1 SGHTA and CDR2 FQGNSA.

V and J are TRBV14 and TRBJ2-1; 9 nucleotides agree with TRBD2. Germline V gives CDR1 SGHDN, CDR2 FVKESK. V was clipped by 3 bases and J by 2 bases; unmatched bases: 5. The CDR3 spans 16 residues. The CDR3: CASSHLSGRTYNEQFF. The CDR3 DNA is TGTGCCAGCAGCCATCTAAGCGGGAGGACCTACAATGAGCAGTTCTTC.